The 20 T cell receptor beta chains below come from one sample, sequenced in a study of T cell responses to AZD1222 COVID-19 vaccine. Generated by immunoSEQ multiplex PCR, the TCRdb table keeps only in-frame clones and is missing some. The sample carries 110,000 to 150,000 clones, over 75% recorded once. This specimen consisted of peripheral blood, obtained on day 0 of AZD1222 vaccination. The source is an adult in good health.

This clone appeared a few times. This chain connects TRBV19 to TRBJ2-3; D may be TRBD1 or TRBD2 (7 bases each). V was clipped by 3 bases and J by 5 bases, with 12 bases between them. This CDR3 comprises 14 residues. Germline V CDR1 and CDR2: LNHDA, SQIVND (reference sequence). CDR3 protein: CASSMGGGKDTQYF. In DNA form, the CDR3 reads TGTGCCAGTAGTATGGGAGGGGGCAAAGATACGCAGTATTTT.

The CDR3 spells CASSQVPLSPARDTQYF. CDR3 sequence (DNA): TGTGCCAGCAGCCAAGTCCCACTCTCGCCGGCCCGGGATACGCAGTATTTT. The V gene is TRBV14, the J gene TRBJ2-3; D unclear. V lost 1 base to trimming and J lost 6 bases, with 20 bases between them. This CDR3 comprises 17 residues. Germline CDR1 SGHDN, CDR2 FVKESK.

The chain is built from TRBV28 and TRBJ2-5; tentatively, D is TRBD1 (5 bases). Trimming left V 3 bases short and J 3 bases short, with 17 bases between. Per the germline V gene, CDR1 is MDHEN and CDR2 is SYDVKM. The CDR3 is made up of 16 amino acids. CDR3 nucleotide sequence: TGTGCCAGCAGTTTGGGGCTTAACAATCCCAAAGAGACCCAGTACTTC. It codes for CASSLGLNNPKETQYF.

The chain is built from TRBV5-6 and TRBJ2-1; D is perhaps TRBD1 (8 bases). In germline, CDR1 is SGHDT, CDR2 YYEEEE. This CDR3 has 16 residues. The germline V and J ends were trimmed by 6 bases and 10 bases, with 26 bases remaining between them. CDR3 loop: CASTVGQGGTVGEQFF. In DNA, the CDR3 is TGTGCCAGCACCGTCGGACAGGGAGGGACCGTGGGCGAGCAGTTCTTC.

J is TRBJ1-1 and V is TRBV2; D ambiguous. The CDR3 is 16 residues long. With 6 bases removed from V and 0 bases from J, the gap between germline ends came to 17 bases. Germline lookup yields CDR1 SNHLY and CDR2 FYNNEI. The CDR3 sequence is CASSYTVQRMNTEAFF. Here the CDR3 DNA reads TGTGCCAGCAGCTATACCGTACAGCGCATGAACACTGAAGCTTTCTTT.

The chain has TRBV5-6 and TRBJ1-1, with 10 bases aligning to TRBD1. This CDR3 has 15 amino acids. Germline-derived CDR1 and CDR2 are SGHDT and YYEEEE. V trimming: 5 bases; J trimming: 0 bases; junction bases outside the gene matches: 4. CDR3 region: CASRPTGGLNTEAFF. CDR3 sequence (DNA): TGTGCCAGCAGACCGACAGGGGGCTTGAACACTGAAGCTTTCTTT.

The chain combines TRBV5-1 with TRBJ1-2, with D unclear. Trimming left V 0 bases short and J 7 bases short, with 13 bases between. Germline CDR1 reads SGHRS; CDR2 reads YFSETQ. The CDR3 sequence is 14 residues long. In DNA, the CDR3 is TGCGCCAGCAGCTTGGCAGGACCGCTCGGTGGCTACACCTTC. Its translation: CASSLAGPLGGYTF. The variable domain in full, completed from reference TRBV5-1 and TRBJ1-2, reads KAGVTQTPRYLIKTRGQQVTLSCSPISGHRSVSWYQQTPGQGLQFLFEYFSETQRNKGNFPGRFSGRQFSNSRSEMNVSTLELGDSALYLCASSLAGPLGGYTFGSGTRLTVV.

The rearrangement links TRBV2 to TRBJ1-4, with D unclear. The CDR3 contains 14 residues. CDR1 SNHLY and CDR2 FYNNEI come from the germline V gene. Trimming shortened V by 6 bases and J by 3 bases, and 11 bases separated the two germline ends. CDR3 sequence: CASRASEANEKLFF. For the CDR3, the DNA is TGTGCCAGCAGGGCCTCGGAGGCTAATGAAAAACTGTTTTTT.

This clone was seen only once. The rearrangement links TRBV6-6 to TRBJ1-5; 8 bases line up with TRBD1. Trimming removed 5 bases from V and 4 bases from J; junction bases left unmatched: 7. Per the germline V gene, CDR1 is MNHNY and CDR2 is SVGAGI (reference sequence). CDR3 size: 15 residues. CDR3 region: CASSTYRGGNQPQHF. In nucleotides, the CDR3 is TGTGCCAGCAGTACGTACAGGGGGGGTAATCAGCCCCAGCATTTT.

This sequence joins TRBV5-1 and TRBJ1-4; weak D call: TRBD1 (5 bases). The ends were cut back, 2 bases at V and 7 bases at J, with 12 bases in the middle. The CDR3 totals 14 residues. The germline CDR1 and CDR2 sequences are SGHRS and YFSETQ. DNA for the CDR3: TGCGCCAGCAGCTTCGGGGGTCGCGGTGAAAAACTGTTTTTT. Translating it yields CASSFGGRGEKLFF.

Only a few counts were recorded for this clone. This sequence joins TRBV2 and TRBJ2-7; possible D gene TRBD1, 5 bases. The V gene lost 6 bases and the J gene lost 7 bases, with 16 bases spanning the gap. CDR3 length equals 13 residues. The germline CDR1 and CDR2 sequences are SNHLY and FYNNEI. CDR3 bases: TGTGCCAGCAGCCTCCTAGGGGTCCGGGAGCAGTACTTC. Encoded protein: CASSLLGVREQYF. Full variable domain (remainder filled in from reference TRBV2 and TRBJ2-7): EPEVTQTPSHQVTQMGQEVILRCVPISNHLYFYWYRQILGQKVEFLVSFYNNEISEKSEIFDDQFSVERPDGSNFTLKIRSTKLEDSAMYFCASSLLGVREQYFGPGTRLTVT.

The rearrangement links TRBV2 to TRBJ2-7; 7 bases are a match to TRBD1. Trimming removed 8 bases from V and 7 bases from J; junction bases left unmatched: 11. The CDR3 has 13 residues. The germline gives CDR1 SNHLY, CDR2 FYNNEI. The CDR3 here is CASGRDSRREQYF. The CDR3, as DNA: TGTGCCAGCGGTAGGGACAGCCGGAGGGAGCAGTACTTC. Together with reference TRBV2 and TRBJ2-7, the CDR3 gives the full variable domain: EPEVTQTPSHQVTQMGQEVILRCVPISNHLYFYWYRQILGQKVEFLVSFYNNEISEKSEIFDDQFSVERPDGSNFTLKIRSTKLEDSAMYFCASGRDSRREQYFGPGTRLTVT.

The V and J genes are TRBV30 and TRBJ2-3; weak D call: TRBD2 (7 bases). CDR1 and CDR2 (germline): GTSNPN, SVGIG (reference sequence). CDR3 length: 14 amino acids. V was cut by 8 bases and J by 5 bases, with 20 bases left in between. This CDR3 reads CAGLGGAIGDTQYF. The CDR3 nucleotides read TGTGCCGGGCTGGGGGGGGCGATTGGAGATACGCAGTATTTT.

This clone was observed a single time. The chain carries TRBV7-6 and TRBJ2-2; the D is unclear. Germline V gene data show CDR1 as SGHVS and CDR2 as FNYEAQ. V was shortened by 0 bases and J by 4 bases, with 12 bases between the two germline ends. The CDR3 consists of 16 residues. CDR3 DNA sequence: TGTGCCAGCAGCTTAGCGATCACAGAACCCACCGGGGAGCTGTTTTTT. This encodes CASSLAITEPTGELFF.

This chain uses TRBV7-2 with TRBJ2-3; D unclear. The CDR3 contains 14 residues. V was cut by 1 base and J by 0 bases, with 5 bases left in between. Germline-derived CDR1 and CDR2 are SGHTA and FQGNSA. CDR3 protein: CASSLVGSTDTQYF. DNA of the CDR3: TGTGCCAGCAGCTTAGTGGGTAGCACAGATACGCAGTATTTT. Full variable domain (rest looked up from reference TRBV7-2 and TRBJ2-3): GAGVSQSPSNKVTEKGKDVELRCDPISGHTALYWYRQSLGQGLEFLIYFQGNSAPDKSGLPSDRFSAERTGGSVSTLTIQRTQQEDSAVYLCASSLVGSTDTQYFGPGTRLTVL.

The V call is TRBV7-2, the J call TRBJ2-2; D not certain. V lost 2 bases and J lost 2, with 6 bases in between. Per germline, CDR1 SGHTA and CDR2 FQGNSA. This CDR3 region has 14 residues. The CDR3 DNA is TGTGCCAGCAGCTTAAGAAGCAACACCGGGGAGCTGTTTTTT. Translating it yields CASSLRSNTGELFF.

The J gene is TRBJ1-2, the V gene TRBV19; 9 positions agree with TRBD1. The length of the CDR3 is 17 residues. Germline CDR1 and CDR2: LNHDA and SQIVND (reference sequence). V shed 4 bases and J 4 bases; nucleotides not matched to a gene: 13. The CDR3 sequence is CASSKNFRTGDFYGYTF. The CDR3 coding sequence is TGTGCCAGTAGTAAAAATTTTAGGACAGGGGACTTCTATGGCTACACCTTC.

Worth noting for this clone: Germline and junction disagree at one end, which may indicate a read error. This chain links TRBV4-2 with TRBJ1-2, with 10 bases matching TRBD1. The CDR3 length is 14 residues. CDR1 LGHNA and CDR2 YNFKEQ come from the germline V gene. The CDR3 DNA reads TGTGCCAGCCGCCAGGGGACAGGGGTTGAAGGCTACACCTTC. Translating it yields CASRQGTGVEGYTF.

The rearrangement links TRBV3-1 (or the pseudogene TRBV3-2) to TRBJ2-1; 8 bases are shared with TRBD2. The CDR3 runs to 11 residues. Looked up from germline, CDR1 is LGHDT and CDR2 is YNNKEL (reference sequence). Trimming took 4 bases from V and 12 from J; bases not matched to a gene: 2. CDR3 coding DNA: TGTGCCAGCAGCCGTGGACTAGCGCAGTTCTTC. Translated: CASSRGLAQFF.

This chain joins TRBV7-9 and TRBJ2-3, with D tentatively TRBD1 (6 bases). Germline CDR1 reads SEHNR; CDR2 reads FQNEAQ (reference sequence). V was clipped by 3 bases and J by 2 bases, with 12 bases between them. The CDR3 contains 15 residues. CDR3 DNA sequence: TGTGCCAGCAGCTTTACGGGACAACTCACAGATACGCAGTATTTT. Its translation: CASSFTGQLTDTQYF.